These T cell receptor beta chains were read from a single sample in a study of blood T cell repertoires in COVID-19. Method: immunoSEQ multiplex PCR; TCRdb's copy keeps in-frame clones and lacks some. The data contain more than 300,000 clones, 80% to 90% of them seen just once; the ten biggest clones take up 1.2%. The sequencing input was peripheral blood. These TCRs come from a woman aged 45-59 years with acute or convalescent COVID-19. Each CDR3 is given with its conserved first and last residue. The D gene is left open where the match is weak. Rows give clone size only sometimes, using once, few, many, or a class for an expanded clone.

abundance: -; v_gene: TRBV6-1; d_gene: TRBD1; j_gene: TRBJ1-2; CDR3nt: TGTGCCAGCAGTGACGCGGGACAGGGGGACTATGGCTACACCTTC; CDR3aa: CASSDAGQGDYGYTF
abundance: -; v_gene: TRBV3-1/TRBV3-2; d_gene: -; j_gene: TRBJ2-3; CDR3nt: TGTGCCAGCAGCCAACTCACAGATACGCAGTATTTT; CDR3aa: CASSQLTDTQYF
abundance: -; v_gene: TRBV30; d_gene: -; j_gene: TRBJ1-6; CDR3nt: TGTGCCTGGAGTCTGGTTTCAGGGGATTCACCCCTCCACTTT; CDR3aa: CAWSLVSGDSPLHF
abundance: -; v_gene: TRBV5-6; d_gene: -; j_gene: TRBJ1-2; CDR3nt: TGTGCCAGCAGCTTGTGGCCGGAGGCGTCCGATGGCTACACCTTC; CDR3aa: CASSLWPEASDGYTF
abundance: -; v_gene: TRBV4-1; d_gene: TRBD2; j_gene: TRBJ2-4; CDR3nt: TGCGCCAGCAGCCGCGCGCTAGCGGCCGAAGCCAAAAACATTCAGTACTTC; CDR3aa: CASSRALAAEAKNIQYF
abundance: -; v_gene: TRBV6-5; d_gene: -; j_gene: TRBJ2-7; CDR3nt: TGTGCCAGCAGTTATGCGAACAGCTACGAGCAGTACTTC; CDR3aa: CASSYANSYEQYF
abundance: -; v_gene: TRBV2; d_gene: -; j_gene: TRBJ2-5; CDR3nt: TGTGCCAGCAGTGTTATACGGGAGACCCAGTACTTC; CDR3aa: CASSVIRETQYF
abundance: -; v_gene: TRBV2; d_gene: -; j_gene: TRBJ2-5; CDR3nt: TGTGCCAGCATTCCCGGGACTCCCCGAGGAGAGACCCAGTACTTC; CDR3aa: CASIPGTPRGETQYF
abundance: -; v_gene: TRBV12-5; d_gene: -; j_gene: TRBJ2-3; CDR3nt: TGTGCTAGTGAGCGGGCATACACAGATACGCAGTATTTT; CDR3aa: CASERAYTDTQYF
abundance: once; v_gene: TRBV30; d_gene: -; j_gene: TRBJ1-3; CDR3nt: TGTGCCTGGAGTCCCATGGCCTCTGGAAACACCATATATTTT; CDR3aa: CAWSPMASGNTIYF
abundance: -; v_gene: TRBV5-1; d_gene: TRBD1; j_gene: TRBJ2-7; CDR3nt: TGCGCCAGCAGCTTGCAGGGGACAGGGGCGATCGAGCAGTACTTC; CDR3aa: CASSLQGTGAIEQYF
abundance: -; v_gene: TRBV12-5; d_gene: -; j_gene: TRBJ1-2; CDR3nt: TGTGCTAGTGGTTTGGTAACATCTCATGGCTACACCTTC; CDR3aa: CASGLVTSHGYTF
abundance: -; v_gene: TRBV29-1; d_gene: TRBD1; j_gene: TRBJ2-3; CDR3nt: TGCAGCGTCGGGGACAGAGGACCGACAGATACGCAGTATTTT; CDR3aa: CSVGDRGPTDTQYF
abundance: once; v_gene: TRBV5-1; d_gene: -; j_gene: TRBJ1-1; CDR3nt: TGCGCCAGCAGCTTGGCCGGGGGGCTACAGAACACTGAAGCTTTCTTT; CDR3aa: CASSLAGGLQNTEAFF
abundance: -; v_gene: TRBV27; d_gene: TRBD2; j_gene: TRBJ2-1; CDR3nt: TGTGCCAGCAGTTGGGGGGGTGAGCAGTTCTTC; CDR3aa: CASSWGGEQFF
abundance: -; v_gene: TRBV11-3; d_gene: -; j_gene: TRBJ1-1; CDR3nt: TGTGCCAGCAGCCAAGGGGTGAACACTGAAGCTTTCTTT; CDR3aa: CASSQGVNTEAFF
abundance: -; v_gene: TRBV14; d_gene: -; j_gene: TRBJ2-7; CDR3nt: TGTGCCAGCAGCCAAGTGTCTTACGAGCAGTACTTC; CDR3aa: CASSQVSYEQYF
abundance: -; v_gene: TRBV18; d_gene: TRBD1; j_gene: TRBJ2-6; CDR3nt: TGTGCCAGCTCACGAGGACAGGGTAGCTCTGGGGCCAACGTCCTGACTTTC; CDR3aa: CASSRGQGSSGANVLTF
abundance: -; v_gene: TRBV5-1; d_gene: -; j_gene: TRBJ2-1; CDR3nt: TGCGCCAGCCGATCCCTACGGACTGGGTACAATGAGCAGTTCTTC; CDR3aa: CASRSLRTGYNEQFF
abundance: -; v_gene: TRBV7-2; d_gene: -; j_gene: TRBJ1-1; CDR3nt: TGTGCCAGCAGCGGACAGAGGAACACTGAAGCTTTCTTT; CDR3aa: CASSGQRNTEAFF
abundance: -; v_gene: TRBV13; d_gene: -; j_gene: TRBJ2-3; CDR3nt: TGTGCCAGCGGACTCAGGGATACGCAGTATTTT; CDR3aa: CASGLRDTQYF
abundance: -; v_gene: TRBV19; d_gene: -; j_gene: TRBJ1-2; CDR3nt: TGTGCCAGTAGTATAAACAGGGTGAGGGGCTACACCTTC; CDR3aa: CASSINRVRGYTF
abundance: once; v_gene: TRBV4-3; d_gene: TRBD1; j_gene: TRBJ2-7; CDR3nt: TGCGCCAGCAGCCAGTACGGGACAGGGGCCGAGCAGTACTTC; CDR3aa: CASSQYGTGAEQYF
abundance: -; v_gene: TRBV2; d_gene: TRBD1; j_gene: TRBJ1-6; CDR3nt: TGTGCCAGCAGACAGGGGGCTTCACCCCTCCACTTT; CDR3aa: CASRQGASPLHF
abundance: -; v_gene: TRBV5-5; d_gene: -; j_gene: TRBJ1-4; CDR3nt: TGTGCCAGCAGCTTGAATAGGGGAACTAATGAAAAACTGTTTTTT; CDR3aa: CASSLNRGTNEKLFF
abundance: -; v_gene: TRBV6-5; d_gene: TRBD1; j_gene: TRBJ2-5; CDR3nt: TGTGCCAGCAGTCTCGGACAGGGAGAGACCCAGTACTTC; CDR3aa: CASSLGQGETQYF
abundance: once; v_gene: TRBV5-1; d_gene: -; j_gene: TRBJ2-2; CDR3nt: TGCGCCAGCAGCTTGGCCGAGGCAGGGGTGGAGCTGTTTTTT; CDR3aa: CASSLAEAGVELFF
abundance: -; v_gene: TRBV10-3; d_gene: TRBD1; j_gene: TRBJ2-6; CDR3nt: TGTGCCATCAGTGAGTCCCAGGGGGCGAGCTCTGGGGCCAACGTCCTGACTTTC; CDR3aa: CAISESQGASSGANVLTF
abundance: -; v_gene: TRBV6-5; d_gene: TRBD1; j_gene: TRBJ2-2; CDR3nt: TGTGCCAGCAGTCCCACAGGGGCCGGGGAGCTGTTTTTT; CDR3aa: CASSPTGAGELFF
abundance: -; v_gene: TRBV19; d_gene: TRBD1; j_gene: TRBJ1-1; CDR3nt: TGTGCCAGTCTCCGGGACAGGGATGTGAACACTGAAGCTTTCTTT; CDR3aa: CASLRDRDVNTEAFF
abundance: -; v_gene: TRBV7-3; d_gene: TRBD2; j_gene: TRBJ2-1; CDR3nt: TGTGCCAGCAGCTCCCTAGCGGGACGAGGCAATGAGCAGTTCTTC; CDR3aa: CASSSLAGRGNEQFF
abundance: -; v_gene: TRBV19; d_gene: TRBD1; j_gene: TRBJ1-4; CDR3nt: TGTGCCAGTAACAGGGGGTCGACTAATGAAAAACTGTTTTTT; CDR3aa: CASNRGSTNEKLFF
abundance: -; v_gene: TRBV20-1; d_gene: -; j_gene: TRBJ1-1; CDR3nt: TGCAGTGCTTTGGACTACACTGAAGCTTTCTTT; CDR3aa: CSALDYTEAFF
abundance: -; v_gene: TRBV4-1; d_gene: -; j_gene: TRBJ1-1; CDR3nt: TGCGCCAGCAGCCTCGCCGGGGAGGCTTTCTTT; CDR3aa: CASSLAGEAFF
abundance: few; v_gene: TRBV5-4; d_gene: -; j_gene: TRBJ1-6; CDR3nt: TGTGCCAGCAGCCCCGGACAGTTTAATTCACCCCTCCACTTT; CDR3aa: CASSPGQFNSPLHF